This T cell receptor beta chain was found in a study of cytomegalovirus exposure and HLA in healthy donors. Study outcomes and limitations: Rarity held for most TCR sequences, but there were some public TCRs that occurred in many donors. A later analysis found first-cohort TCR clusters tended to co-occur in the 90 to 150 validation repertoires. Among the CMV-associated chains, three were confirmed in vitro as specific for CMV antigens. A list of about 160 TCR beta chains associated with cytomegalovirus was given.

The CDR3 runs 14 residues. J lost 0 bases, V lost 2 bases, and 2 bases had no gene match. CDR1 is SGHRS and CDR2 is YFSETQ in the germline V gene. Here immunoSEQ multiplex PCR was the method, and the copy in TCRdb shows in-frame clones only, minus some. The data contain about 240,000 clones, 70% to 90% of them seen just once; the ten biggest clones take up 0.95% to 1.5%. Regarding this clone: Its antigen is as yet unknown.

The sample comprised PBMCs. The chain uses TRBV5-1 and TRBJ2-7; TRBD1 agrees at 7 bases. This TCR was recovered from a woman aged 30 to 39 in good health and CMV-seropositive. CDR3 in amino acids: CASSLQGNSYEQYF. The DNA of the CDR3 is TGCGCCAGCAGCTTACAGGGGAACTCCTACGAGCAGTACTTC.